The 31 T cell receptor beta chains given below trace back to one sample, sequenced in a study of blood T cells in healthy people across ages (dated by TCRdb to between 2015 and 2017). Library generation was performed with 5' RACE. The reads were generated on an Illumina HiSeq 2500. A second about 7 to 11 cycle PCR used a sample-barcoded 5' primer and a J-beta primer mix. In TCRdb, the public reads were trimmed at Q25 with fastp and aligned with MiXCR, with productive beta chains retained. All rows with the same CDR3 protein become a single entry with the most common DNA and genes. This sample lists about 690,000 distinct CDR3 sequences; roughly 43% were detected once. The top ten clones comprise 25% to 35% of the sample. The material sequenced was blood. These receptors were collected from an elderly man in good health.

This sequence joins TRBV28 and TRBJ2-2; D unresolved. The ends were cut back, 4 bases at V and 3 bases at J, with 9 bases in the middle. The CDR3 covers 14 residues. Germline V gene data show CDR1 as MDHEN and CDR2 as SYDVKM. This CDR3 reads CASSWRPYTGELFF. As DNA, the CDR3 is TGTGCCAGCAGTTGGCGGCCTTACACCGGGGAGCTGTTTTTT.

The chain uses TRBV4-3 and TRBJ1-2; 8 bases are shared with TRBD1. The CDR3 consists of 14 residues. With V trimmed by 3 bases and J by 4 bases, 4 bases remained unmatched. Germline lookup yields CDR1 LGHNA and CDR2 YSLEER. The CDR3: CASSQTQGVYGYTF. The CDR3 DNA reads TGCGCCAGCAGCCAGACACAGGGGGTCTATGGCTACACCTTC.

This rearrangement joins TRBV15 to TRBJ2-5; no firm D call. The CDR3 length is 12 residues. Germline V lookup: CDR1 LNHNV, CDR2 YYDKDF (reference sequence). Trimming left V 3 bases short and J 4 bases short, with 6 bases between. In nucleotides, the CDR3 is TGTGCCACCAGCAGGGGCGTAGAGACCCAGTACTTC. This sequence encodes CATSRGVETQYF.

V and J are TRBV11-2 and TRBJ2-5; 8 bases line up with TRBD1. Germline V gene data show CDR1 as SGHAT and CDR2 as FQNNGV. V lost 5 bases, J lost 11 bases, and 10 bases stayed unmatched. The CDR3 contains 13 residues. The CDR3 loop reads CASSMDRERAQYF. The CDR3 nucleotides read TGTGCCAGCAGCATGGACAGGGAACGTGCGCAGTACTTC.

The chain joins TRBV5-8 to TRBJ2-3; 12 bases agree with TRBD1. Trimming removed 5 bases from V and 5 bases from J; junction bases left unmatched: 6. This CDR3 has 15 residues. Germline CDR1 SGHTS, CDR2 YDEGEE. CDR3 sequence reads: CASRRGTGGLDTQYF. The CDR3 bases are TGTGCCAGCAGAAGAGGGACAGGGGGCTTAGATACGCAGTATTTT.

Of note for this clonotype: At one end, the junction sequence differs from germline, possibly due to a read error. V usage is TRBV4-3 and J usage is TRBJ1-1; 7 positions match TRBD1. Germline V lookup: CDR1 LGHNA, CDR2 YSLEER. This CDR3 has 16 residues. The CDR3 region is CASSQDRQGMNTEAFF. The CDR3 DNA is TGCGCCAGTAGCCAAGATCGACAGGGCATGAACACTGAAGCTTTCTTT.

The J gene is TRBJ2-5, the V gene TRBV18; 7 nucleotides line up with TRBD1. The J call is in doubt because the DNA end fits TRBJ2-7 better. Per germline, CDR1 KGHSH and CDR2 LQKENI. The CDR3 sequence is 12 residues long. The CDR3 spells CASSPNRGEQYF. In nucleotides, the CDR3 is TGTGCCAGCTCACCAAACAGGGGCGAGCAGTACTTC.

Worth noting for this clonotype: The junction and the germline gene differ at one end; a read error may be behind it. V usage is TRBV5-1 and J usage is TRBJ2-5, with D possibly being TRBD1 (6 bases). This CDR3 is built from 13 residues. Germline assignment: CDR1 SGHRS and CDR2 YFSETQ. The CDR3 DNA is TGCGCCAGCGGCTTGGACAGAGAAGAGACCCAGTACTTC. Translating it yields CASGLDREETQYF. Together with reference TRBV5-1 and TRBJ2-5, the CDR3 gives the full variable domain: KAGVTQTPRYLIKTRGQQVTLSCSPISGHRSVSWYQQTPGQGLQFLFEYFSETQRNKGNFPGRFSGRQFSNSRSEMNVSTLELGDSALYLCASGLDREETQYFGPGTRLLVL.

The chain uses TRBV7-2 and TRBJ2-7; 7 bases align to TRBD2. Per germline, CDR1 SGHTA and CDR2 FQGNSA. Trimming removed 7 bases from V and 0 bases from J; junction bases left unmatched: 15. This CDR3 is built from 17 residues. The CDR3 loop is CASTLWASGGFSYEQYF. CDR3 coding DNA: TGTGCCAGCACCCTTTGGGCTAGCGGCGGCTTCTCCTACGAGCAGTACTTC.

The sample holds a few counts of this clonotype. The chain links TRBV5-1 to TRBJ2-3; either TRBD1 or TRBD2 may fit D (5 bases each). V gave up 5 bases and J gave up 1 base, with 8 bases separating them. CDR1 is SGHRS and CDR2 is YFSETQ in the germline V gene. This CDR3 region has 13 residues. CDR3 protein: CASSGDRTDTQYF. CDR3 sequence (DNA): TGCGCCAGCAGTGGGGACCGCACAGATACGCAGTATTTT.

This clonotype was detected a few times. The J gene is TRBJ2-1, the V gene TRBV12-3 or TRBV12-4; the match to TRBD2 covers 9 bases. CDR3 size: 16 residues. Unmatched junction bases numbered 9, after V lost 5 bases and J lost 4 bases. CDR3 sequence (DNA): TGTGCCAGCAGTCCCAGGACTAGCGCCAAATACAATGAGCAGTTCTTC. Translated: CASSPRTSAKYNEQFF.

The chain is built from TRBV13 and TRBJ2-5; 9 positions agree with TRBD1. Losses at the gene ends were 3 bases for V and 4 bases for J; bases not matched to a gene: 6. Germline CDR1 is PRHDT and CDR2 is FYEKMQ (reference sequence). This CDR3 has 15 amino acids. CDR3 nucleotide sequence: TGTGCCAGCAGCTTCCGAAGACAGGGGGGAGAGACCCAGTACTTC. This translates into CASSFRRQGGETQYF.

This clonotype was counted only a few times. This rearrangement joins TRBV6-5 to TRBJ1-1; D possibly corresponds to TRBD1 (5 bases). This CDR3 spans 15 amino acids. Trimming took 1 base from V and 4 from J, leaving 13 bases between them. Germline V lookup: CDR1 MNHEY, CDR2 SVGAGI. The CDR3 DNA reads TGTGCCAGCAGTTACTTGGGGGGTGGGGGCACTGAAGCTTTCTTT. Its protein product is CASSYLGGGGTEAFF.

The chain is built from TRBV7-2 and TRBJ2-1, with D possibly matching TRBD1 (7 bases). The end of the DNA fits TRBJ2-7 better, so the J call may be wrong. The CDR3 has 13 residues. Germline CDR1 SGHTA, CDR2 FQGNSA. The CDR3, as DNA: TGTGCCAGCAGCCGCGGGACAGATGACGAGCAGTACTTC. Translated, it gives CASSRGTDDEQYF.

This clonotype came up a few times. J is TRBJ2-7 and V is TRBV4-1; tentative D call: TRBD2 (5 bases). Germline CDR1 reads MGHRA; CDR2 reads YSYEKL. The CDR3 covers 15 residues. Trimming shortened V by 2 bases and J by 2 bases, and 13 bases separated the two germline ends. CDR3 bases: TGCGCCAGCAGCCAAATCTACAGACTAACCTACGAGCAGTACTTC. It codes for CASSQIYRLTYEQYF.

This clonotype was counted at least ten times. The chain's CDR3 is CASSLGQPYEQYF. The CDR3 bases are TGTGCCAGCAGCTTAGGACAGCCCTACGAGCAGTACTTC. The chain has TRBV7-2 and TRBJ2-7, with D maybe TRBD1 (5 bases). Trimming stripped 1 base from V and 2 bases from J, with 6 bases between. The CDR3 has 13 amino acids. Germline CDR1 reads SGHTA; CDR2 reads FQGNSA.

V and J are TRBV11-3 and TRBJ2-5, with TRBD1 identical over 9 bases. V dropped 4 bases and J dropped 2; count of bases not matched to a gene: 8. The CDR3 sequence is 16 residues long. Germline V CDR1 and CDR2: SGHNT, YENEEA. For the CDR3, the DNA is TGTGCCAGCAGCTCCCGGGGACAGGGATTTCAAGAGACCCAGTACTTC. Amino acid sequence: CASSSRGQGFQETQYF.

The V call is TRBV20-1, the J call TRBJ2-5; D unclear. From germline, CDR1 is DFQATT and CDR2 SNEGSKA (reference sequence). Trimming stripped 5 bases from V and 2 bases from J, with 18 bases between. This CDR3 has 15 amino acids. CDR3 in DNA: TGCAGTGCTCCCCCGTCCCAAGCAACACAAGAGACCCAGTACTTC. The encoded protein is CSAPPSQATQETQYF.

Turning to this clonotype: At one end the junction does not follow the germline gene, possibly because of a read error. The J gene is TRBJ2-1, the V gene TRBV6-2 or TRBV6-3; tentatively, D is TRBD2 (6 bases). This CDR3 is 16 amino acids long. Looked up from germline, CDR1 is MNHEY and CDR2 is SVGEGT. The CDR3 nucleotides are TGTGCCAGCAGTTACTCGAGAGCGGGCTCCTACAGTGAGCAGTTCTTC. As protein: CASSYSRAGSYSEQFF.

This clonotype was seen a handful of times. V usage is TRBV7-2 and J usage is TRBJ1-2; TRBD1 matches 8 bases. J gave up 6 bases and V 10 bases, and 13 bases lay outside the gene matches. From germline, CDR1 is SGHTA and CDR2 FQGNSA. The CDR3 consists of 14 residues. CDR3 nucleotides: TGTGCCAACGCAGGGGGCGCGTGGAAAGATGGCTACACCTTC. This gives the protein CANAGGAWKDGYTF.

V is TRBV7-6 and J is TRBJ2-5, with 9 bases lining up with TRBD1. Germline V lookup: CDR1 SGHVS, CDR2 FNYEAQ. This CDR3 contains 12 residues. V lost 5 bases, J lost 11 bases, and 6 bases stayed unmatched. CDR3 residues: CASSPRQGVQYF. The DNA for the CDR3 is TGTGCCAGCAGCCCTAGACAGGGGGTACAGTACTTC.

The J gene is TRBJ2-5, the V gene TRBV19; 10 bases map to TRBD1. Trimming took 8 bases from V and 5 from J; bases not matched to a gene: 11. The CDR3 extends over 15 amino acids. Germline loops: CDR1 LNHDA, CDR2 SQIVND (reference sequence). The CDR3 DNA is TGTGCCAGTCGATCCCTGACAGGGGGCGTGGAGACCCAGTACTTC. Its protein product is CASRSLTGGVETQYF.

The V and J genes are TRBV6-1 and TRBJ2-3; D may be TRBD2 (5 bases). This CDR3 comprises 16 residues. Germline assignment: CDR1 MNHNS and CDR2 SASEGT. The V end lost 4 bases, the J end lost 1 base, and 15 bases lay between the germline ends. CDR3 in DNA: TGTGCCAGCAGTGGTAATCTCGGGGTTGGCACAGATACGCAGTATTTT. As protein: CASSGNLGVGTDTQYF.

The V and J genes are TRBV20-1 and TRBJ2-3; 7 positions agree with TRBD2. The germline gives CDR1 DFQATT, CDR2 SNEGSKA (reference sequence). The CDR3 length is 16 residues. V was pared by 5 bases and J by 5 bases, with 16 bases of the junction left unmatched. Here the CDR3 DNA reads TGCAGTGCTCCCGATGTCATCGCGGGGGATCGAGATACGCAGTATTTT. The encoded protein is CSAPDVIAGDRDTQYF.

This clonotype was counted between two and nine times. The rearrangement uses TRBV2 and TRBJ2-3; 8 bases fit TRBD2. J gave up 1 base and V 1 base, and 7 bases lay outside the gene matches. The CDR3 consists of 17 residues. Germline CDR1 SNHLY, CDR2 FYNNEI. CDR3 bases: TGTGCCAGCAGTGAAGGTGGCGGGAGGACCCGCACAGATACGCAGTATTTT. It encodes CASSEGGGRTRTDTQYF.

Regarding this clonotype: The junction differs from germline at one of its ends, possibly a read error. This chain uses TRBV7-9 with TRBJ2-3; 12 bases match TRBD1. The CDR3 extends over 15 amino acids. Germline V lookup: CDR1 SEHNR, CDR2 FQNEAQ (reference sequence). The chain's CDR3 is CASSSGTGGTDMQYF. The CDR3 DNA reads as TGTGCCAGCAGCTCAGGGACAGGGGGCACAGATATGCAGTATTTT.

This clonotype was seen many times. The chain has TRBV10-3 and TRBJ2-7, with 12 bases that match TRBD1. After removal of 8 bases from V and 4 bases from J, the junction contained 9 bases not matched to a gene. CDR1 is ENHRY, CDR2 SYGVKD, per germline. This CDR3 contains 15 residues. In nucleotides, the CDR3 is TGTGCCATCCGTGGACCGGGACAGGGGGCATACGAGCAGTACTTC. Translated: CAIRGPGQGAYEQYF.

This clonotype appeared many times. V is TRBV20-1 and J is TRBJ1-2, with D maybe TRBD1 (5 bases). V lost 4 bases, J lost 6 bases, and 18 bases lay in between. This CDR3 has 14 residues. From germline, CDR1 is DFQATT and CDR2 SNEGSKA (reference sequence). CDR3: CSAIRGTTLDGYTF. In DNA, the CDR3 is TGCAGTGCTATAAGGGGTACCACGTTGGATGGCTACACCTTC.

The chain links TRBV5-1 to TRBJ2-1; weak D call: TRBD1 (8 bases). The V and J ends lost 1 base and 8 bases respectively, with 16 bases between them. The CDR3 consists of 15 residues. Germline CDR1 is SGHRS and CDR2 is YFSETQ. As DNA, the CDR3 is TGCGCCAGCAGCTTGACAGGGGGGGGATTCGATGAGCAGTTCTTC. Encoded protein: CASSLTGGGFDEQFF.

The chain employs TRBV20-1 and TRBJ2-7; D not resolved. This CDR3 is built from 16 residues. The V gene lost 0 bases and the J gene lost 1 base, with 16 bases spanning the gap. Germline V CDR1 and CDR2: DFQATT, SNEGSKA (reference sequence). This chain's CDR3 is CSARDPRRADSYEQYF. The CDR3 DNA is TGCAGTGCTAGAGATCCCCGTCGGGCCGATTCCTACGAGCAGTACTTC.

V is TRBV10-1 and J is TRBJ2-1; 8 bases agree with TRBD2. Germline loops: CDR1 WNHNN, CDR2 SYGVQD (reference sequence). The CDR3 is made up of 15 amino acids. The V and J ends lost 4 bases and 4 bases, in that order; junction bases with no gene match: 6. Written as DNA, the CDR3 is TGCGCCAGCAGTGGGAGGGTAGCGGGGTACAATGAGCAGTTCTTC. Translating it yields CASSGRVAGYNEQFF.